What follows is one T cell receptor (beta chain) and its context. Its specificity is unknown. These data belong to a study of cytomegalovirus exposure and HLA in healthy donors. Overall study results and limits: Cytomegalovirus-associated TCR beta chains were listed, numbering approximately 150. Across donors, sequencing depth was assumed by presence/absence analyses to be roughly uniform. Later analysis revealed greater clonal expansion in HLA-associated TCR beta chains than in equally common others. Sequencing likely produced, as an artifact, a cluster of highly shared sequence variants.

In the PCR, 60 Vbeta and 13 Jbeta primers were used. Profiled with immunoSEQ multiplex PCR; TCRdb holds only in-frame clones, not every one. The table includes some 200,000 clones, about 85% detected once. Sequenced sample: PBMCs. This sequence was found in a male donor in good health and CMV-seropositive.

The CDR3 sequence is CASSPLGRGGSNQPQHF. The CDR3 nucleotides read TGTGCCAGCAGCCCCCTTGGTCGGGGGGGAAGCAATCAGCCCCAGCATTTT. The genes are TRBV7-6 and TRBJ1-5; D might be TRBD1 (5 bases). The ends were cut back, 5 bases at V and 1 base at J, with 18 bases in the middle. Germline V CDR1 and CDR2: SGHVS, FNYEAQ. The CDR3 sequence is 17 residues long.